One sample yielded the 15 T cell receptor beta chains listed below, sequenced in a study of long-term antiretroviral therapy in people with HIV. An immunoSEQ assay, version v3.0, was performed at survey level. Generated by immunoSEQ multiplex PCR, the TCRdb table keeps only in-frame clones and is missing some. The data hold 20,000 to 30,000 clones, with about 80% observed a single time. The sample in question was unsorted PBMCs, obtained 0.7 years before starting antiretroviral therapy. Every receptor here comes from a man aged 25 to 40 with HIV.

V usage is TRBV7-6 and J usage is TRBJ2-1, with D unclear. This CDR3 is built from 16 residues. Deletions cut 3 bases from V and 6 bases from J, with 18 bases between. Germline V gene data show CDR1 as SGHVS and CDR2 as FNYEAQ. Here the CDR3 reads CASSFPSIGPPNEQFF. Written as DNA, the CDR3 is TGTGCCAGCAGCTTCCCCTCCATTGGTCCCCCCAATGAGCAGTTCTTC.

The V and J genes are TRBV4-2 and TRBJ1-3; maybe TRBD1 (5 bases). In germline, CDR1 is LGHNA, CDR2 YNFKEQ. Between the trimmed V and J ends, which lost 0 bases and 0 bases, there was a span of 15 bases. The CDR3 covers 18 residues. CDR3 protein: CASSQDLSGGSSGNTIYF. CDR3 sequence (DNA): TGTGCCAGCAGCCAAGATCTTTCCGGGGGGAGCTCTGGAAACACCATATATTTT.

The J gene is TRBJ2-3, the V gene TRBV5-4; TRBD1 might be the D (5 bases). Germline CDR1 SGHNT, CDR2 YYREEE (reference sequence). CDR3 length equals 16 residues. The V end was cut by 4 bases, the J end by 6 bases, with 21 bases between. CDR3 protein: CASSKPRQGIMDTQYF. The CDR3 DNA follows: TGTGCCAGCAGCAAACCCCGCCAGGGTATAATGGATACGCAGTATTTT.

This chain connects TRBV5-4 to TRBJ1-2; D is undetermined. The CDR3 runs 13 residues. Trimming cost V 0 bases and J 4 bases, with 7 bases left between them. In germline, CDR1 is SGHNT, CDR2 YYREEE (reference sequence). The chain's CDR3 is CASSLVRSYGYTF. CDR3 nucleotide sequence: TGTGCCAGCAGCTTGGTCCGGTCCTATGGCTACACCTTC. Full variable domain (remainder filled in from reference TRBV5-4 and TRBJ1-2): ETGVTQSPTHLIKTRGQQVTLRCSSQSGHNTVSWYQQALGQGPQFIFQYYREEENGRGNFPPRFSGLQFPNYSSELNVNALELDDSALYLCASSLVRSYGYTFGSGTRLTVV.

This clone was counted a few times. The chain carries TRBV7-2 and TRBJ2-2, with 12 bases identical to TRBD2. CDR1 and CDR2 from the germline V gene are SGHTA and FQGNSA. This CDR3 has 16 residues. Trimming at V came to 1 base and at J to 6 bases, leaving 3 bases not matched to a gene. Here the CDR3 reads CASSLVSSGRAGELFF. DNA for the CDR3: TGTGCCAGCAGCTTAGTGTCTAGCGGGAGGGCCGGGGAGCTGTTTTTT.

This sequence joins TRBV9 and TRBJ2-5, with TRBD1 identical over 8 bases. The V segment lost 0 bases and the J segment 3 bases; nucleotides outside the gene matches: 4. Germline-derived CDR1 and CDR2 are SGDLS and YYNGEE. The CDR3 has 15 residues. The CDR3 DNA sequence: TGTGCCAGCAGCGTAGCTACACAGGGGGAAGAGACCCAGTACTTC. This encodes CASSVATQGEETQYF. Supplemented by reference TRBV9 and TRBJ2-5, the full variable domain reads DSGVTQTPKHLITATGQRVTLRCSPRSGDLSVYWYQQSLDQGLQFLIQYYNGEERAKGNILERFSAQQFPDLHSELNLSSLELGDSALYFCASSVATQGEETQYFGPGTRLLVL.

This chain uses TRBV5-1 with TRBJ2-3, with TRBD2 matching over 8 bases. The CDR3 contains 14 residues. J gave up 3 bases and V 7 bases, and 7 bases lay outside the gene matches. In germline, CDR1 is SGHRS, CDR2 YFSETQ. The CDR3 DNA is TGCGCCAGCGCCCGGGGGGGCGATACAGATACGCAGTATTTT. Encoded protein: CASARGGDTDTQYF.

V and J are TRBV7-7 and TRBJ2-2; D is possibly TRBD2 (6 bases). CDR1 is SSHAT and CDR2 is FNYEAQ in the germline V gene (reference sequence). The germline V and J ends were trimmed by 5 bases and 5 bases, with 12 bases remaining between them. The CDR3 runs 14 residues. The CDR3 nucleotides are TGTGCCAGCAGCCCCCGGGGGAGGACCGGGGAGCTGTTTTTT. It codes for CASSPRGRTGELFF.

By frequency in the sample, this clone is medium-sized. The V call is TRBV19, the J call TRBJ1-1, with D perhaps matching TRBD1 (5 bases). Trimming took off 1 base at V and 11 bases at J, with 14 bases between the two ends. Germline CDR1 LNHDA, CDR2 SQIVND (reference sequence). The CDR3 length is 13 residues. CDR3 nucleotides: TGTGCCAGTAGTATAGGAGGAGGGGATGGTGCTTTCTTT. It codes for CASSIGGGDGAFF.

The chain uses TRBV5-4 and TRBJ2-5; no definite D call. CDR1 is SGHNT, CDR2 YYREEE, per germline (reference sequence). The CDR3 has 17 amino acids. Trimming removed 0 bases at V and 7 bases at J, with 22 bases between. The CDR3 protein is CASSLASRAMGSGTQYF. The CDR3 bases are TGTGCCAGCAGCTTGGCCTCTAGGGCAATGGGATCCGGGACCCAGTACTTC.

This chain uses TRBV10-2 with TRBJ2-1; TRBD2 matches 14 bases. Germline loops: CDR1 WSHSY, CDR2 SAAADI. The CDR3 is 16 amino acids. After removal of 4 bases from V and 10 bases from J, the junction contained 9 bases not matched to a gene. Here the CDR3 reads CASSGRGTSGRGEQFF. CDR3 bases: TGCGCCAGCAGTGGACGGGGGACTAGCGGGAGAGGGGAGCAGTTCTTC.

The chain carries TRBV5-5 and TRBJ2-2; TRBD1 matches 7 bases. The V gene's germline CDR1 is SGHKS and CDR2 YYEKEE (reference sequence). The CDR3 runs 14 residues. Unmatched junction bases numbered 4, after V lost 3 bases and J lost 5 bases. CDR3 sequence reads: CASSWGQSTGELFF. In DNA, the CDR3 is TGTGCCAGCAGCTGGGGACAGTCAACCGGGGAGCTGTTTTTT.

The chain recombines TRBV6-1 with TRBJ1-5; D is ambiguous. V was cut by 6 bases and J by 5 bases, with 11 bases left in between. The CDR3 totals 13 residues. Germline CDR1 is MNHNS and CDR2 is SASEGT. CDR3 region: CASRKVGYQPQHF. In DNA form, the CDR3 reads TGTGCCAGCAGGAAGGTGGGTTATCAGCCCCAGCATTTT.

The chain uses TRBV28 and TRBJ1-6; D remains ambiguous. V gave up 6 bases and J gave up 2 bases, with 5 bases separating them. Germline CDR1 is MDHEN and CDR2 is SYDVKM. This CDR3 has 13 amino acids. The CDR3 reads CASREPYNSPLHF. In nucleotides, the CDR3 is TGTGCCAGCAGGGAACCCTATAATTCACCCCTCCACTTT.

This CDR3 is CASSLGLATYNEQFF. CDR3 nucleotides: TGTGCCAGCAGCTTGGGACTAGCGACCTACAATGAGCAGTTCTTC. The genes are TRBV11-2 and TRBJ2-1; TRBD2 matches 10 bases. The junction had 1 base not matched to a gene; V was cut back by 3 bases and J by 2 bases. CDR3 size: 15 residues. Germline V gene sequence: CDR1 SGHAT, CDR2 FQNNGV.